These 19 T cell receptor beta chains were sequenced from one sample in a study of shared clonotypes between healthy human individuals. Only in-frame clones appear in the TCRdb table, and some are missing; sequencing was by immunoSEQ multiplex PCR. The sample consists of 520,000 or so clones, 79% of them appearing once. Material: PBMCs. These receptors all stem from a middle-aged woman in good health. Some clones in this sample may be carry-over from other donors' samples.

V is TRBV15 and J is TRBJ2-7; D may be TRBD2 (6 bases). The CDR3 consists of 14 residues. Germline values: CDR1 LNHNV, CDR2 YYDKDF (reference sequence). V was trimmed by 4 bases and J by 3 bases, leaving 13 bases between them. CDR3 sequence (DNA): TGTGCCACCAGCACAGGACTACAAGGCTACGAGCAGTACTTC. It specifies CATSTGLQGYEQYF.

This rearrangement joins TRBV15 to TRBJ1-4, with 9 nucleotides matching TRBD1. The CDR3 contains 15 residues. Germline V lookup: CDR1 LNHNV, CDR2 YYDKDF (reference sequence). V lost 1 base to trimming and J lost 6 bases; unmatched junction nucleotides: 3. The CDR3 region is CATSRGRTGDEKLFF. CDR3 nucleotides: TGTGCCACCAGCAGAGGAAGGACAGGGGATGAAAAACTGTTTTTT.

The chain couples TRBV27 to TRBJ2-4; no clear D gene. The CDR3 loop spans 13 amino acids. CDR1 and CDR2 from the germline V gene are MNHEY and SMNVEV (reference sequence). V dropped 2 bases and J dropped 7 bases, with 9 bases sitting between them. The DNA of the CDR3 is TGTGCCAGCAGTTTAACCCGGCAGAACATTCAGTACTTC. Its protein product is CASSLTRQNIQYF.

The gene calls are TRBV27 and TRBJ2-3, with D possibly being TRBD1 (5 bases). CDR1 and CDR2 from the germline V gene are MNHEY and SMNVEV (reference sequence). There are 17 residues in the CDR3. Trimming pared 1 base from V and 0 bases from J, leaving 14 bases between. For the CDR3, the DNA is TGTGCCAGCAGTTTATGGGGCGCCGGAGCTAGCACAGATACGCAGTATTTT. Translation gives CASSLWGAGASTDTQYF.

V gene TRBV6-1 combines with J gene TRBJ1-1; 9 bases match TRBD1. From germline, CDR1 is MNHNS and CDR2 SASEGT. The CDR3 is 14 amino acids. The V segment lost 6 bases and the J segment 4 bases; nucleotides outside the gene matches: 6. CDR3 residues: CASRITGGGTEAFF. Written as DNA, the CDR3 is TGTGCCAGCAGAATAACAGGGGGCGGCACTGAAGCTTTCTTT.

The J gene is TRBJ2-2, the V gene TRBV5-1; D not resolved. CDR1 is SGHRS and CDR2 is YFSETQ in the germline V gene. V lost 0 bases to trimming and J lost 0 bases, with 9 bases between them. There are 16 residues in the CDR3. This CDR3 reads CASSLAMNSNTGELFF. CDR3 sequence (DNA): TGCGCCAGCAGCTTGGCTATGAACTCGAACACCGGGGAGCTGTTTTTT. The full variable domain, in which reference TRBV5-1 and TRBJ2-2 provide the parts outside the CDR3, is KAGVTQTPRYLIKTRGQQVTLSCSPISGHRSVSWYQQTPGQGLQFLFEYFSETQRNKGNFPGRFSGRQFSNSRSEMNVSTLELGDSALYLCASSLAMNSNTGELFFGEGSRLTVL.

Details on this clone: Other DNA sequences in the sample encode the same CDR3. J is TRBJ2-3 and V is TRBV9, with D tentatively TRBD2 (6 bases). From germline, CDR1 is SGDLS and CDR2 YYNGEE. The CDR3 runs 14 residues. The V end lost 3 bases, the J end lost 2 bases, and 10 bases lay between the germline ends. CDR3 protein: CASSAGLSTDTQYF. DNA of the CDR3: TGTGCCAGCAGCGCGGGACTCTCCACAGATACGCAGTATTTT.

The chain is built from TRBV7-3 and TRBJ2-1, with D unresolved. The CDR3 is 15 residues long. Germline V gene lookup returns CDR1 SGHTA and CDR2 FQGTGA. V lost 5 bases and J 4 bases, leaving 15 bases between the germline ends. This CDR3 reads CASSPSVTSYNEQFF. For the CDR3, the DNA is TGTGCCAGCAGCCCCAGTGTTACAAGTTACAATGAGCAGTTCTTC.

The CDR3 is CASSKLVEAGTGELFF. Here the CDR3 DNA reads TGTGCCAGCAGCAAACTGGTCGAGGCAGGGACCGGGGAGCTGTTTTTT. The chain recombines TRBV21-1 with TRBJ2-2; the table's D call of TRBD1 was not tested on the DNA. TRBV21-1 is reported as a pseudogene. CDR3 length equals 16 residues.

This clone was seen ten or more times. This chain connects TRBV28 to TRBJ2-5; possibly TRBD1 or TRBD2 for D (5 bases each). Germline CDR1 MDHEN, CDR2 SYDVKM. The V gene lost 5 bases and the J gene lost 5 bases, with 21 bases spanning the gap. The CDR3 has 16 amino acids. The CDR3 sequence: CASSPRTIGEGETQYF. The CDR3 DNA reads as TGTGCCAGCAGTCCCCGGACAATCGGTGAGGGGGAGACCCAGTACTTC.

V and J are TRBV11-2 and TRBJ2-4, with 8 positions matching TRBD1. Germline CDR1 SGHAT, CDR2 FQNNGV. Trimming took 4 bases from V and 0 from J; bases not matched to a gene: 8. The CDR3 has 17 amino acids. The DNA for the CDR3 is TGTGCCAGCAGCTCAACTCGACAGGGGTTAGCCAAAAACATTCAGTACTTC. Its protein product is CASSSTRQGLAKNIQYF.

V and J are TRBV4-1 and TRBJ2-5, with 8 bases that match TRBD1. The better agreement between TRBJ2-7 and the DNA end casts doubt on the J call. The germline V gene has CDR1 MGHRA and CDR2 YSYEKL. CDR3 length: 15 amino acids. The CDR3 DNA follows: TGCGCCAGCAGCCAAGCGGTGACAGGGGCCTACGAGCAGTACTTC. Encoded protein: CASSQAVTGAYEQYF.

This sequence joins TRBV6-6 and TRBJ1-2; a weak D match, TRBD1 (6 bases). This CDR3 spans 16 amino acids. V was pared by 0 bases and J by 4 bases, with 15 bases between. Germline lookup yields CDR1 MNHNY and CDR2 SVGAGI (reference sequence). The CDR3 loop is CASSYSIQGSPYGYTF. In DNA form, the CDR3 reads TGTGCCAGCAGTTACTCGATTCAGGGGAGCCCCTATGGCTACACCTTC.

J is TRBJ1-1 and V is TRBV6-1, with TRBD1 matching over 8 bases. From germline, CDR1 is MNHNS and CDR2 SASEGT. With 4 bases clipped from V and 1 base from J, the junction kept 5 bases outside the gene matches. The CDR3 covers 15 residues. CDR3 loop: CASSAQGATNTEAFF. DNA of the CDR3: TGTGCCAGCAGTGCTCAGGGGGCCACGAACACTGAAGCTTTCTTT.

The chain employs TRBV7-6 and TRBJ2-1, with TRBD2 matching 10 bases. CDR1 SGHVS and CDR2 FNYEAQ come from the germline V gene. The CDR3 runs 16 residues. Trimming removed 2 bases from V and 9 bases from J; junction bases left unmatched: 10. CDR3: CASSLPPLAGYTEQFF. CDR3 nucleotides: TGTGCCAGCAGCTTACCTCCACTAGCGGGATATACTGAGCAGTTCTTC.

This rearrangement joins TRBV11-2 to TRBJ2-3, with D maybe TRBD2 (6 bases). V was clipped by 5 bases and J by 0 bases, with 18 bases between them. Germline values: CDR1 SGHAT, CDR2 FQNNGV. The CDR3 is 17 amino acids. The chain's CDR3 is CASSPISGGFSTDTQYF. CDR3 in DNA: TGTGCCAGCAGCCCAATTAGCGGAGGATTTAGCACAGATACGCAGTATTTT.

J is TRBJ2-2 and V is TRBV30; 9 bases fit TRBD2. Germline CDR1 GTSNPN, CDR2 SVGIG (reference sequence). This CDR3 has 15 residues. With V trimmed by 0 bases and J by 6 bases, 5 bases remained unmatched. CDR3 residues: CAWSVAGGFAGELFF. CDR3 in DNA: TGTGCCTGGAGTGTGGCGGGAGGGTTTGCCGGGGAGCTGTTTTTT.

V usage is TRBV11-2 and J usage is TRBJ2-7, with TRBD2 identical over 8 bases. CDR3 length: 15 amino acids. The V gene's germline CDR1 is SGHAT and CDR2 FQNNGV. J gave up 0 bases and V 0 bases, and 1 base lay outside the gene matches. CDR3 loop: CASSLDLAGSYEQYF. The CDR3 DNA sequence: TGTGCCAGCAGCTTAGATCTAGCGGGCTCCTACGAGCAGTACTTC.

Concerning this clone itself: A much larger clone lies a single base off, so this may be a read error. This chain uses TRBV7-6 with TRBJ1-5, with a weak D call TRBD1 (5 bases). The CDR3 length is 14 residues. Per germline, CDR1 SGHVS and CDR2 FNYEAQ. The V end was cut by 0 bases, the J end by 2 bases, with 5 bases between. The CDR3: CASSLAGGNQPQHF. CDR3 sequence (DNA): TGTGCCAGCAGCTTAGCGGGGGGCAATCAGCCCCAGCATTTT.